Each of the 26 T cell receptor beta chains below was sequenced from the same sample in a study of early stage breast cancer tumors. Clones were sequenced by immunoSEQ multiplex PCR, and TCRdb holds only the in-frame ones, with some missing. The sample records 25,000 to 35,000 clones, less than 75% being singletons. Material for sequencing was breast tumor tissue. All receptors come from a person aged 50 to 59 with breast cancer.

The chain uses TRBV9 and TRBJ1-1; D gene uncertain. Deletions cut 2 bases from V and 4 bases from J, with 12 bases between. Germline V gene data show CDR1 as SGDLS and CDR2 as YYNGEE. The CDR3 spans 14 residues. The CDR3 spells CASSVDPSSTEAFF. CDR3 DNA: TGTGCCAGCAGCGTCGACCCGAGCAGCACTGAAGCTTTCTTT.

The sample holds a few counts of this clone. CDR3 sequence: CASSSGTRNIQDTQYF. The CDR3 DNA is TGTGCCAGCAGCTCCGGGACTAGGAACATCCAGGATACGCAGTATTTT. The gene calls are TRBV5-5 and TRBJ2-3; 8 nucleotides align to TRBD2. The J segment lost 6 bases and the V segment lost 3 bases, leaving 12 bases of the junction unmatched. Germline values: CDR1 SGHKS, CDR2 YYEKEE (reference sequence). The CDR3 consists of 16 residues.

The V gene is TRBV5-1, the J gene TRBJ2-1; TRBD2 aligns across 7 bases. Germline values: CDR1 SGHRS, CDR2 YFSETQ. The CDR3 is 14 residues long. V shed 0 bases, J shed 10 bases, and the junction held 7 bases outside the gene matches. The CDR3, as DNA: TGCGCCAGCAGCTTGGAATCTAGCGGACGGGAGCAGTTCTTC. It translates to CASSLESSGREQFF.

This clone has more than one count but fewer than ten. The gene calls are TRBV7-3 and TRBJ2-3; the match to TRBD2 covers 14 bases. V shed 4 bases and J 4 bases; nucleotides not matched to a gene: 13. The CDR3 spans 19 residues. CDR1 is SGHTA, CDR2 FQGTGA, per germline. The CDR3 DNA is TGTGCCAGCAGCTCCACGGGACTAGCGGGAGATGGTTGGTCAGATACGCAGTATTTT. Its translation is CASSSTGLAGDGWSDTQYF.

Only a few counts were recorded for this clone. The chain links TRBV19 to TRBJ2-7; D is ambiguous. The CDR3 covers 14 residues. V was cut by 9 bases and J by 5 bases, with 20 bases left in between. Germline CDR1 is LNHDA and CDR2 is SQIVND (reference sequence). For the CDR3, the DNA is TGTGCCAGCTCAAGGGCAGTGGTGGGCCACGAGCAGTACTTC. Residues: CASSRAVVGHEQYF.

The rearrangement links TRBV10-1 to TRBJ2-1; D gene unclear. Germline CDR1 and CDR2: WNHNN and SYGVQD (reference sequence). The CDR3 is 15 residues long. V shed 2 bases and J shed 6 bases, with 14 bases lying between them. The CDR3 nucleotides are TGCGCCAGCAGTGAGCTAACTGGCGATTCCAATGAGCAGTTCTTC. Translating it yields CASSELTGDSNEQFF.

This clone was counted a single time. This chain uses TRBV2 with TRBJ2-7; D possibly corresponds to TRBD1 (5 bases). Germline CDR1 is SNHLY and CDR2 is FYNNEI. The CDR3 consists of 16 residues. The ends were cut back, 2 bases at V and 3 bases at J, with 17 bases in the middle. The CDR3 sequence is CASSESRTIQGYEQYF. CDR3 nucleotides: TGTGCCAGCAGTGAATCGCGTACGATTCAGGGCTACGAGCAGTACTTC. The full variable domain, rest sourced from reference TRBV2 and TRBJ2-7, is EPEVTQTPSHQVTQMGQEVILRCVPISNHLYFYWYRQILGQKVEFLVSFYNNEISEKSEIFDDQFSVERPDGSNFTLKIRSTKLEDSAMYFCASSESRTIQGYEQYFGPGTRLTVT.

Here the CDR3 reads CASSIRGAGANVLTF. The CDR3 DNA is TGTGCCAGTAGTATACGCGGGGCTGGGGCCAACGTCCTGACTTTC. This rearrangement joins TRBV19 to TRBJ2-6; weak D call: TRBD2 (6 bases). The CDR3 consists of 15 residues. The ends were cut back, 2 bases at V and 2 bases at J, with 7 bases in the middle. The germline V gene has CDR1 LNHDA and CDR2 SQIVND (reference sequence).

This clone was seen a few times. This chain links TRBV18 with TRBJ1-1, with a possible D match to TRBD1 (6 bases). Germline V lookup: CDR1 KGHSH, CDR2 LQKENI. This CDR3 comprises 17 residues. The germline V and J ends were trimmed by 2 bases and 1 base, with 17 bases remaining between them. As DNA, the CDR3 is TGTGCCAGCTCACCAAGAGGGGGGGGTAAGGAGAACACTGAAGCTTTCTTT. Translated: CASSPRGGGKENTEAFF.

This clone was observed many times. The CDR3 DNA sequence: TGTGCCAGTGGGACAGGGGCGAACACTGAAGCTTTCTTT. The encoded protein is CASGTGANTEAFF. The chain uses TRBV11-3 and TRBJ1-1; 10 bases map to TRBD1. V was clipped by 9 bases and J by 1 base; unmatched bases: 2. The CDR3 is 13 residues long. Germline values: CDR1 SGHNT, CDR2 YENEEA.

The rearrangement links TRBV7-9 to TRBJ2-7, with TRBD1 matching over 8 bases. The CDR3 sequence is 15 residues long. The germline V gene encodes CDR1 SEHNR and CDR2 FQNEAQ (reference sequence). V lost 5 bases and J lost 0; bases outside the gene matches: 6. CDR3 DNA sequence: TGTGCCAGCAGCCCGGGACAGGTCAACTCCTACGAGCAGTACTTC. Translated: CASSPGQVNSYEQYF.

The chain couples TRBV19 to TRBJ2-1, with a possible D match to TRBD1 (7 bases). This CDR3 comprises 15 residues. V lost 7 bases, J lost 0 bases, and 13 bases lay in between. Germline-derived CDR1 and CDR2 are LNHDA and SQIVND (reference sequence). CDR3 protein: CASTPGGFSYNEQFF. CDR3 nucleotides: TGTGCCAGTACCCCAGGGGGGTTCTCCTACAATGAGCAGTTCTTC.

V gene TRBV10-3 combines with J gene TRBJ1-3; unclear D gene. Germline CDR1 ENHRY, CDR2 SYGVKD. CDR3 length: 16 residues. Trimming removed 0 bases at V and 4 bases at J, with 13 bases between. CDR3 in DNA: TGTGCCATCAGTGAGTCCTTAGGGCAAGCCGGAAACACCATATATTTT. Its protein is CAISESLGQAGNTIYF.

The J gene is TRBJ2-5, the V gene TRBV7-3, with 9 bases identical to TRBD2. The trim removed 5 bases at V and 5 bases at J, leaving 3 bases unmatched. CDR1 and CDR2 from the germline V gene are SGHTA and FQGTGA. This CDR3 is 13 amino acids long. The DNA of the CDR3 is TGTGCCAGCAGCCCGAGCGGGAGGGAGACCCAGTACTTC. It yields the protein CASSPSGRETQYF.

The genes are TRBV7-9 and TRBJ2-6; the D gene is possibly TRBD1 (7 bases). There are 18 residues in the CDR3. V was trimmed by 4 bases and J by 0 bases, leaving 16 bases between them. The germline gives CDR1 SEHNR, CDR2 FQNEAQ (reference sequence). This chain's CDR3 is CASSSTDREASGANVLTF. As DNA, the CDR3 is TGTGCCAGCAGCTCCACCGACAGGGAGGCCTCTGGGGCCAACGTCCTGACTTTC.

The chain carries TRBV2 and TRBJ1-5; D possibly corresponds to TRBD1 (5 bases). Germline V lookup: CDR1 SNHLY, CDR2 FYNNEI. This CDR3 spans 15 amino acids. Trimming left V 4 bases short and J 6 bases short, with 16 bases between. DNA of the CDR3: TGTGCCAGCAGTGGCGGCAGGGCCTGGGGTCAGCCCCAGCATTTT. Translation: CASSGGRAWGQPQHF.

The chain carries TRBV9 and TRBJ2-3; TRBD2 agrees at 8 bases. The CDR3 loop spans 16 amino acids. Germline V CDR1 and CDR2: SGDLS, YYNGEE. J was trimmed by 1 base and V by 1 base; bases with no gene match: 5. Written as DNA, the CDR3 is TGTGCCAGCAGCGTAACACTAGCGGCCCGCACAGATACGCAGTATTTT. This translates into CASSVTLAARTDTQYF.

This clone is medium-sized within its sample. J is TRBJ1-4 and V is TRBV4-3, with D tentatively TRBD1 (5 bases). The V end was cut by 0 bases, the J end by 2 bases, with 13 bases between. CDR1 LGHNA and CDR2 YSLEER come from the germline V gene. CDR3 length: 17 residues. The chain's CDR3 is CASSQDGIWGTNEKLFF. CDR3 DNA: TGCGCCAGCAGCCAAGATGGGATTTGGGGCACTAATGAAAAACTGTTTTTT.

J is TRBJ2-1 and V is TRBV4-3; D is undetermined. The CDR3 is 16 amino acids. The V and J ends lost 0 bases and 5 bases respectively, with 14 bases between them. Germline V CDR1 and CDR2: LGHNA, YSLEER. This chain's CDR3 is CASSQDVSSRNNEQFF. The CDR3 DNA follows: TGCGCCAGCAGCCAAGATGTCTCGAGCCGCAACAATGAGCAGTTCTTC.

This clone came up a few times. The rearrangement uses TRBV7-9 and TRBJ1-1, with D unresolved. Germline loops: CDR1 SEHNR, CDR2 FQNEAQ (reference sequence). CDR3 length: 14 amino acids. V was shortened by 0 bases and J by 8 bases, with 13 bases between the two germline ends. The chain's CDR3 is CASSLAGRMGEAFF. The DNA of the CDR3 is TGTGCCAGCAGCTTAGCGGGCAGGATGGGGGAAGCTTTCTTT.

This clone was seen only a few times. The genes are TRBV7-2 and TRBJ1-3; no clear D. This CDR3 spans 16 amino acids. V lost 4 bases and J lost 0, with 13 bases in between. CDR1 is SGHTA and CDR2 is FQGNSA in the germline V gene. Here the CDR3 reads CASSSPQTPSGNTIYF. The CDR3 coding sequence is TGTGCCAGCAGCTCCCCTCAGACCCCCTCTGGAAACACCATATATTTT.

V usage is TRBV2 and J usage is TRBJ1-2; no clear D. The ends were cut back, 4 bases at V and 0 bases at J, with 6 bases in the middle. CDR1 and CDR2 (germline): SNHLY, FYNNEI. The CDR3 has 13 amino acids. This chain's CDR3 is CASSGSTNYGYTF. The DNA for the CDR3 is TGTGCCAGCAGTGGCTCTACTAACTATGGCTACACCTTC.

This CDR3 reads CASSYSAPGAFF. DNA of the CDR3: TGTGCCAGCAGTTACTCTGCTCCGGGGGCTTTCTTT. This chain links TRBV6-5 with TRBJ1-1; no definite D call. Trimming shortened V by 0 bases and J by 11 bases, and 10 bases separated the two germline ends. The CDR3 has 12 amino acids. Germline-derived CDR1 and CDR2 are MNHEY and SVGAGI.

The rearrangement joins TRBV4-1 to TRBJ2-7; D is tentatively TRBD1 or TRBD2 (6 bases each). The CDR3 totals 14 residues. Deletions cut 4 bases from V and 0 bases from J, with 10 bases between. Germline V gives CDR1 MGHRA, CDR2 YSYEKL. The CDR3 spells CASSLRGGSYEQYF. The CDR3 DNA reads TGCGCCAGCAGCCTCAGGGGAGGCTCCTACGAGCAGTACTTC.

This clone was detected once. The chain combines TRBV29-1 with TRBJ2-1, with 10 bases that match TRBD2. CDR3 size: 16 residues. The J segment lost 2 bases and the V segment lost 0 bases, leaving 4 bases of the junction unmatched. The germline CDR1 and CDR2 sequences are SQVTM and ANQGSEA. The CDR3 loop is CSVEDGLAGAYNEQFF. CDR3 DNA: TGCAGCGTTGAAGATGGCCTAGCGGGGGCCTACAATGAGCAGTTCTTC.

This sequence joins TRBV7-3 and TRBJ2-2, with no clear D. The germline V gene encodes CDR1 SGHTA and CDR2 FQGTGA. Trimming stripped 2 bases from V and 5 bases from J, with 12 bases between. This CDR3 contains 15 residues. The CDR3 reads CASSLGRLGTGELFF. CDR3 nucleotide sequence: TGTGCCAGCAGCTTAGGACGCCTGGGGACCGGGGAGCTGTTTTTT.